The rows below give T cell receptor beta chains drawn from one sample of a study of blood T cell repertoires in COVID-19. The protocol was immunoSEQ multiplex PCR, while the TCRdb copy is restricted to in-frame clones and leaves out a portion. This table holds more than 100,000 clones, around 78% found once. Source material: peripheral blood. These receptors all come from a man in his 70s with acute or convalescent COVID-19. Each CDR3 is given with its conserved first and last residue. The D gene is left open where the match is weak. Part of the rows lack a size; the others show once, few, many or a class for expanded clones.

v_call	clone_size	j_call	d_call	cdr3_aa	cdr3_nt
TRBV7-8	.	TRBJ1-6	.	CASSLEKQGYNSPLHF	TGTGCCAGCAGCTTAGAAAAGCAGGGCTATAATTCACCCCTCCACTTT
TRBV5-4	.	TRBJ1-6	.	CASSLVGGQGSPLHF	TGTGCCAGCAGCTTGGTCGGGGGGCAAGGTTCACCCCTCCACTTT
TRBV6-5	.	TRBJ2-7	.	CASSLNINLYEQYF	TGTGCCAGCAGTTTAAACATAAACCTTTACGAGCAGTACTTC
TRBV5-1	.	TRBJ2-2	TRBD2	CASSLVAGGTGELFF	TGCGCCAGCAGCTTGGTGGCGGGGGGCACCGGGGAGCTGTTTTTT
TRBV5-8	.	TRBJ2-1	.	CASSQTGGGFF	TGTGCCAGCAGCCAGACAGGTGGTGGGTTCTTC
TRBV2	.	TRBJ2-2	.	CASSVASSGELFF	TGTGCCAGCAGTGTCGCGAGCTCCGGGGAGCTGTTTTTT
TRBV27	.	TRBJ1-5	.	CASRQKQGASNQPQHF	TGTGCCAGCAGACAAAAACAGGGAGCTAGCAATCAGCCCCAGCATTTT
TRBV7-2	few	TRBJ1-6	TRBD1	CASSSPSQGASVNSPLHF	TGTGCCAGCAGCTCACCCTCGCAGGGGGCGAGCGTTAATTCACCCCTCCACTTT
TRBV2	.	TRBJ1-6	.	CASSEALSGSSPLHF	TGTGCCAGCAGTGAGGCTCTATCGGGAAGTTCACCCCTCCACTTT
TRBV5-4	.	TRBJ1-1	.	CAIKYGAGSFDTEAFF	TGTGCCATAAAATATGGGGCAGGAAGTTTCGACACTGAAGCTTTCTTT
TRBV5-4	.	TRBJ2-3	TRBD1	CASSLSQGADTQYF	TGTGCCAGCAGCTTGTCTCAGGGGGCAGATACGCAGTATTTT
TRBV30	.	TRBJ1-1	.	CAWSVQGATEAFF	TGTGCCTGGAGTGTCCAGGGCGCCACTGAAGCTTTCTTT
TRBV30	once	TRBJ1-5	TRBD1	CAWSVRGTVNQPQHF	TGTGCCTGGAGTGTACGTGGGACAGTCAATCAGCCCCAGCATTTT
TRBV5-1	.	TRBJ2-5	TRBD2	CASSLGVPGLAGQIRETQYF	TGCGCCAGCAGCTTGGGCGTCCCGGGACTAGCGGGACAAATACGGGAGACCCAGTACTTC
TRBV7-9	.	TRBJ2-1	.	CASSPQTDYNEQFF	TGTGCCAGCAGTCCCCAGACAGACTACAATGAGCAGTTCTTC
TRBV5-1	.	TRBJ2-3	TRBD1	CASSPRGTGVGDTQYF	TGCGCCAGCAGCCCCCGGGGGACAGGGGTTGGAGATACGCAGTATTTT
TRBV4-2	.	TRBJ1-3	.	CASSPGGGGFGNTIYF	TGTGCCAGCAGCCCCGGCGGGGGGGGCTTTGGAAACACCATATATTTT
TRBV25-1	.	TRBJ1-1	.	CASRGAGKNTEAFF	TGTGCCAGCCGGGGGGCGGGCAAGAACACTGAAGCTTTCTTT
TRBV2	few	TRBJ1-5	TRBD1	CASSATGLSNQPQHF	TGTGCCAGCAGCGCGACAGGGCTTAGCAATCAGCCCCAGCATTTT
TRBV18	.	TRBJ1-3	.	CASSPSAGNSGNTIYF	TGTGCCAGCTCACCATCTGCGGGAAACTCTGGAAACACCATATATTTT
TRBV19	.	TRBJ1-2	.	CASSARTNYGYTF	TGTGCCAGTAGCGCCAGAACTAACTATGGCTACACCTTC
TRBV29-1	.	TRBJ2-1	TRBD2	CSAGLGPSEQFF	TGCAGCGCTGGACTAGGTCCGAGTGAGCAGTTCTTC
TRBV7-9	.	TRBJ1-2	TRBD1	CASSPTGVDGYTF	TGTGCCAGCAGCCCAACAGGGGTTGACGGCTACACCTTC
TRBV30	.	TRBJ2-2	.	CAWNIGVGELFF	TGTGCCTGGAATATCGGTGTCGGGGAGCTGTTTTTT
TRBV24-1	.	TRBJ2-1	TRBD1	CATSETGTAVNEQFF	TGTGCCACCAGTGAGACCGGGACAGCTGTCAATGAGCAGTTCTTC
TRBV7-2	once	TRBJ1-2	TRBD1	CASTRQGAGDGYTF	TGTGCCAGCACCCGACAGGGGGCAGGGGATGGCTACACCTTC
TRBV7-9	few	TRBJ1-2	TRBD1	CASSPSWAGGLRGYTF	TGTGCCAGCAGCCCTAGTTGGGCAGGGGGCCTTAGGGGCTACACCTTC
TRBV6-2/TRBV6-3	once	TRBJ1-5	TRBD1	CASSYSRVPGQGMSQPQHF	TGTGCCAGCAGTTACTCGAGGGTACCGGGACAGGGTATGAGTCAGCCCCAGCATTTT
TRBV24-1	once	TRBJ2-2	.	CATSDSGKGDTGELFF	TGTGCCACCAGTGACTCCGGGAAGGGAGACACCGGGGAGCTGTTTTTT
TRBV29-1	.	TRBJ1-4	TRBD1	CSVVRGPEEKLFF	TGCAGCGTTGTAAGGGGGCCGGAGGAAAAACTGTTTTTT
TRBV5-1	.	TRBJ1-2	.	CASSLDVGHGYTF	TGCGCCAGCAGCTTGGATGTGGGGCACGGCTACACCTTC
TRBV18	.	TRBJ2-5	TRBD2	CASSPQGGVYQETQYF	TGTGCCAGCTCCCCCCAGGGAGGGGTATACCAAGAGACCCAGTACTTC
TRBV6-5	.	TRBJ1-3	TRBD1	CASSLRTGFNTIYF	TGTGCCAGCAGTTTACGGACAGGGTTCAACACCATATATTTT
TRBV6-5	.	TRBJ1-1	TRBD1	CASSYAGTGMTEAFF	TGTGCCAGCAGTTACGCGGGGACAGGGATGACTGAAGCTTTCTTT
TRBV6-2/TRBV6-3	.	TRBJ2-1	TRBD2	CASSGLAGHEQFF	TGTGCCAGCAGTGGACTAGCGGGGCATGAGCAGTTCTTC
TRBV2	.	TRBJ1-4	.	CASILSPHIPNEKLFF	TGTGCCAGCATCCTGAGCCCCCATATCCCTAATGAAAAACTGTTTTTT
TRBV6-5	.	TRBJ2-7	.	CASRQVYEQYF	TGTGCCAGCCGACAGGTCTACGAGCAGTACTTC
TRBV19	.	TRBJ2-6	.	CASSMFRTAQVLTF	TGTGCCAGTAGTATGTTTAGGACTGCCCAAGTCCTGACTTTC
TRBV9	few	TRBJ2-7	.	CASSVGPPDREQYF	TGTGCCAGCAGCGTAGGGCCCCCTGACAGGGAGCAGTACTTC
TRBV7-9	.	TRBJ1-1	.	CASSPPQTNTEAFF	TGTGCCAGCAGCCCCCCACAGACGAACACTGAAGCTTTCTTT
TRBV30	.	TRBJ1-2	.	CAWSRGTYGYTF	TGTGCCTGGAGTAGGGGAACCTATGGCTACACCTTC
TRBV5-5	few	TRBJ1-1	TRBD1	CASSSQGAGTEAFF	TGTGCCAGCTCCTCACAGGGGGCAGGGACTGAAGCTTTCTTT
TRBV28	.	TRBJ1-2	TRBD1	CASSLQGAGGYTF	TGTGCCAGCAGTTTACAGGGGGCCGGTGGCTACACCTTC
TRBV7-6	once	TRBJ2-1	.	CASIKMGAQAHEQFF	TGTGCCAGCATTAAGATGGGGGCGCAGGCGCATGAGCAGTTCTTC
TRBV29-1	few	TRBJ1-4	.	CSVDQGGKKLFF	TGCAGCGTTGACCAGGGAGGAAAAAAACTGTTTTTT
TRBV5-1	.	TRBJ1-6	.	CASSTAGVNSPLHF	TGCGCCAGCAGTACGGCAGGGGTGAATTCACCCCTCCACTTT
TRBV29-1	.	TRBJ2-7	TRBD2	CSVGKTSGGPGEQYF	TGCAGCGTTGGCAAGACTAGCGGGGGCCCAGGAGAGCAGTACTTC
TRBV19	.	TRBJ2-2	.	CASSMATGELFF	TGTGCCAGTAGTATGGCTACCGGGGAGCTGTTTTTT
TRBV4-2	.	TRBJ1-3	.	CASSPRAAGDTIYF	TGTGCCAGCAGCCCTCGAGCGGCCGGGGACACCATATATTTT
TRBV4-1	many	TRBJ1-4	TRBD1	CASSQDGQGDEKLFF	TGCGCCAGCAGCCAAGATGGGCAGGGGGATGAAAAACTGTTTTTT
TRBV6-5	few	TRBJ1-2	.	CASSQTGKYGYTF	TGTGCCAGCAGTCAGACAGGAAAGTATGGCTACACCTTC
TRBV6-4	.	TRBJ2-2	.	CASSRDRNTGELFF	TGTGCCAGCAGTCGCGACAGAAACACCGGGGAGCTGTTTTTT
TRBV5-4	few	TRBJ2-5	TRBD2	CASSQAGGHETQYF	TGTGCCAGCAGCCAAGCGGGGGGCCACGAGACCCAGTACTTC